This T cell receptor beta chain was retrieved from a study of technical replicates of blood from four donors. With 4 bases clipped from V and 1 base from J, the junction kept 9 bases outside the gene matches. CDR1 is SEHNR and CDR2 is FQNEAQ in the germline V gene (reference sequence). The length of the CDR3 is 16 residues. Libraries were prepared by immunoSEQ multiplex PCR; TCRdb keeps only in-frame clonotypes and omits some of them. The data contain about 74,000 clones, 95% of them singletons. This sequence originates from a human donor in good health. Sequencing was done on a sample of T cells isolated from PBMCs. The rearrangement links TRBV7-9 to TRBJ2-5, with 7 bases that match TRBD1. CDR3 sequence: CASSSPTGRFQETQYF. The CDR3 DNA reads as TGTGCCAGCAGCTCCCCGACAGGGAGATTCCAAGAGACCCAGTACTTC.